The clone carrying this T cell receptor beta chain was seen a single time. Its antigen remains unknown. Unrecorded immune exposures were likely, despite nominal health at sampling. These data come from a study of cytomegalovirus exposure and HLA in healthy donors. Study conclusions and caveats: Several top significant clusters appeared, in a later analysis, to be linked to common viral pathogens.

The PCR made use of 60 Vbeta and 13 Jbeta primers. Source study methods: Tens of millions of unique TCR beta chains, roughly 12 million shared, were counted in a later analysis. Measured with immunoSEQ multiplex PCR; TCRdb has only the in-frame clones, and not every one. V and J calls and clone size follow that table, whereas D and trimming were derived from the DNA. This sample carries around 150,000 clones, around four fifths of them seen once, and the ten largest clones take about 7.9%. Sequenced material: PBMCs. This receptor was taken from a male donor in good health and CMV-seropositive.

CDR3 DNA sequence: TGTGCCAGCAGTGAACGGGGGCGGGGGACTGAAGCTTTCTTT. It codes for CASSERGRGTEAFF. The V and J genes are TRBV6-5 and TRBJ1-1; D possibly corresponds to TRBD1 (6 bases). The V gene lost 5 bases and the J gene lost 5 bases, with 15 bases spanning the gap. The CDR3 spans 14 residues. Germline CDR1 reads MNHEY; CDR2 reads SVGAGI.